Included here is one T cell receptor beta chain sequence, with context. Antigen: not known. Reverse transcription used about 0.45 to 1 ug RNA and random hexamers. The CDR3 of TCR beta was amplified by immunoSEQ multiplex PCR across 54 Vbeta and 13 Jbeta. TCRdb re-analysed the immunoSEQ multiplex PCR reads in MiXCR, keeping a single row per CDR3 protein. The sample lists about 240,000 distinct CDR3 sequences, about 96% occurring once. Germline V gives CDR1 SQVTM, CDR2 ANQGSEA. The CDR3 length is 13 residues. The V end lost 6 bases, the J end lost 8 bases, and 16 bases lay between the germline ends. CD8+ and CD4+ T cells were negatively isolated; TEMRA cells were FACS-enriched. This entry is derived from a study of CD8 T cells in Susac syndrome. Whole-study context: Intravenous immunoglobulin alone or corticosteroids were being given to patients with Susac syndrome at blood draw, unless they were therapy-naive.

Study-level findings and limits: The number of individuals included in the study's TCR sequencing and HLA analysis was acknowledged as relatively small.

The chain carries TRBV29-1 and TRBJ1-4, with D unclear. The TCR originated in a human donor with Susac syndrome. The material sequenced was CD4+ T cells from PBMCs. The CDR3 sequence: CSVEAQKGEKLFF. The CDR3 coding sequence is TGCAGCGTCGAGGCCCAAAAAGGGGAAAAACTGTTTTTT.